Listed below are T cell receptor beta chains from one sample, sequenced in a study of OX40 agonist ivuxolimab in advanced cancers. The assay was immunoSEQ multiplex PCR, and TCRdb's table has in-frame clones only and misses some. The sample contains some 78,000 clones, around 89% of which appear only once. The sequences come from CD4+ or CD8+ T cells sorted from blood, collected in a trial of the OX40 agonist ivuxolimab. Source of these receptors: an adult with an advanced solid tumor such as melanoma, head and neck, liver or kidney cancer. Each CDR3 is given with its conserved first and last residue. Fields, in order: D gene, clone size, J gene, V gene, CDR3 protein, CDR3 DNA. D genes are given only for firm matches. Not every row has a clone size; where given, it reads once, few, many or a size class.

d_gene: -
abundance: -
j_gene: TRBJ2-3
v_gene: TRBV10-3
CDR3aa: CATLVGGGTDTQYF
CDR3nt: TGTGCCACCCTAGTGGGGGGAGGCACAGATACGCAGTATTTT

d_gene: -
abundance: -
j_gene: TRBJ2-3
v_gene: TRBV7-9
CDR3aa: CASSPGTGTDTQYF
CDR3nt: TGTGCCAGCTCCCCCGGGACCGGCACAGATACGCAGTATTTT

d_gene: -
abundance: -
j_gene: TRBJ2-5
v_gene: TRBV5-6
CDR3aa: CASSEGRWTQETQYF
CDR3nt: TGTGCCAGCAGCGAGGGACGGTGGACCCAAGAGACCCAGTACTTC

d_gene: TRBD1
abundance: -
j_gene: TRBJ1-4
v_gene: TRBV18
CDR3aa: CASSPSRTGIPRANEKLFF
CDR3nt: TGTGCCAGCTCACCAAGCAGGACAGGGATCCCTAGGGCTAATGAAAAACTGTTTTTT

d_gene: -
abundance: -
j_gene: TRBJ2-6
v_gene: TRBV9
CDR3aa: CASSSLFGGGSGANVLTF
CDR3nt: TGTGCCAGCAGCTCTCTGTTTGGTGGGGGCTCTGGGGCCAACGTCCTGACTTTC

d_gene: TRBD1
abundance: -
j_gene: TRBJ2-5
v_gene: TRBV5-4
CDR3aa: CASSPPDRGRAFSGETQYF
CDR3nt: TGTGCCAGCAGCCCACCCGACAGGGGGCGGGCTTTCAGTGGGGAGACCCAGTACTTC

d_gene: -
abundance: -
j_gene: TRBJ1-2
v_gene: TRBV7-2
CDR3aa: CASSPYRGLGYTF
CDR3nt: TGTGCCAGCAGCCCGTACCGGGGTTTGGGCTACACCTTC

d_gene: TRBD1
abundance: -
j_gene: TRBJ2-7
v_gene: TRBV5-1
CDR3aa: CASSMVATGAGYEQYF
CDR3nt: TGCGCCAGCAGCATGGTGGCAACAGGGGCTGGCTACGAGCAGTACTTC

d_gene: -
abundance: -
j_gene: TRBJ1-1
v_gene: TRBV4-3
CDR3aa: CASSIWTGNTEAFF
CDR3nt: TGCGCCAGCAGCATCTGGACGGGAAACACTGAAGCTTTCTTT

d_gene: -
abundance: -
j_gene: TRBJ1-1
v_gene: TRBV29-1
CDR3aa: CSASMRAPNTEAFF
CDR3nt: TGCAGCGCTAGCATGCGGGCCCCGAACACTGAAGCTTTCTTT

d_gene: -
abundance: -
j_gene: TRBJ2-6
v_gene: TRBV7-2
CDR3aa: CAGGRRSSGANVLTF
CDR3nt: TGTGCCGGCGGGCGGAGGTCCTCTGGGGCCAACGTCCTGACTTTC

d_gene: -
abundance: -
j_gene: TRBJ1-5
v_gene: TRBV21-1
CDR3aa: CASNRGKCSNQPQHF
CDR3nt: TGTGCCAGCAATAGGGGGAAATGTAGCAATCAGCCCCAGCATTTT

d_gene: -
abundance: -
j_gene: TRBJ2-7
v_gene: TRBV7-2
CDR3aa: CASSHNWASGYEQYF
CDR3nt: TGTGCCAGCAGCCACAACTGGGCGTCGGGATACGAGCAGTACTTC

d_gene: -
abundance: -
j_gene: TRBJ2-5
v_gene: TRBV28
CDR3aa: CASSSDPTRRETQYF
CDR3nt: TGTGCCAGCAGTTCGGACCCTACGAGAAGGGAGACCCAGTACTTC

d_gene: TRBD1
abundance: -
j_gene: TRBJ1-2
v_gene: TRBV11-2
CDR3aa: CASSSHRRDRGYGYTF
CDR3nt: TGTGCCAGCAGTTCCCACCGCCGGGACAGGGGGTATGGCTACACCTTC

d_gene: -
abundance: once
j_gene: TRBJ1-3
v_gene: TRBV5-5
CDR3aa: CASSLEGSGNTIYF
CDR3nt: TGTGCCAGCAGCTTGGAAGGATCTGGAAACACCATATATTTT

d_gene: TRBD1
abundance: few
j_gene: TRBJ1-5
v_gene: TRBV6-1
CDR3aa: CASSGGAGQPQHF
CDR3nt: TGTGCCAGCTCAGGGGGCGCGGGGCAGCCCCAGCATTTT

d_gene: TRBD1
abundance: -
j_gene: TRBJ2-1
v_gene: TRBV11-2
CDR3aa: CASSLDRRDRVIREQFF
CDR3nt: TGTGCCAGCAGCTTAGATAGAAGGGACAGGGTAATTCGGGAGCAGTTCTTC

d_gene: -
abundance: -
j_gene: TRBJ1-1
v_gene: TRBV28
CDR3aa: CASNYRNTEAFF
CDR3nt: TGTGCCAGCAACTATAGGAACACTGAAGCTTTCTTT

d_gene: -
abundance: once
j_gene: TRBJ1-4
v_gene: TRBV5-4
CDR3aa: CASSLGPGANEKLFF
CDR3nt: TGTGCCAGCAGCTTGGGGCCGGGGGCTAATGAAAAACTGTTTTTT

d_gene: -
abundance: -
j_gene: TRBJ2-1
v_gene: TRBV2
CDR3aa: CASRDSGGTYNEQFF
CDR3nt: TGTGCCAGCAGGGATAGTGGGGGGACTTACAATGAGCAGTTCTTC

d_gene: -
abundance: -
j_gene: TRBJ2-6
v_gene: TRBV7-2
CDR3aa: CASSLYVSGANVLTF
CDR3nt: TGTGCCAGCAGCTTATACGTCTCTGGGGCCAACGTCCTGACTTTC

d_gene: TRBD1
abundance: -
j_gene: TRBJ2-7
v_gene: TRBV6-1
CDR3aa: CASSNRDRDGQYF
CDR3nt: TGTGCCAGCAGTAATCGGGACAGGGATGGGCAGTACTTC

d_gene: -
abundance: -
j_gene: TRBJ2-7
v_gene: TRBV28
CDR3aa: CASSLTLDYYEQYF
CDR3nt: TGTGCCAGCAGTCTGACACTCGATTACTACGAGCAGTACTTC

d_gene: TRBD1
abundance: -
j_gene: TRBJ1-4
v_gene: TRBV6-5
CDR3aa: CASRRDRENDEKLFF
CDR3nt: TGTGCCAGCAGGAGAGACAGGGAGAATGATGAAAAACTGTTTTTT

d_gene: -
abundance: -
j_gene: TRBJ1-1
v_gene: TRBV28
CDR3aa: CASIGGTEAFF
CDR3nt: TGTGCCAGCATCGGGGGCACTGAAGCTTTCTTT

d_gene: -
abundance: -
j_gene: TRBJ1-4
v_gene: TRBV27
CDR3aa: CASSPRAREKLFF
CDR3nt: TGTGCCAGCAGTCCCAGGGCGCGCGAAAAACTGTTTTTT

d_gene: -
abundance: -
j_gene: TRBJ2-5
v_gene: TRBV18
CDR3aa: CASSPAREQETQYF
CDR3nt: TGTGCCAGCTCACCAGCCAGGGAGCAAGAGACCCAGTACTTC

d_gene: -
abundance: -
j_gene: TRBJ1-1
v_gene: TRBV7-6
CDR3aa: CASSLFRGAEAFF
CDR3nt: TGTGCCAGCAGCTTATTTCGGGGGGCTGAAGCTTTCTTT

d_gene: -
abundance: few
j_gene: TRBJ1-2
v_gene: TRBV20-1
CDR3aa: CSARWAGGYTF
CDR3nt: TGCAGTGCTAGGTGGGCTGGTGGCTACACCTTC

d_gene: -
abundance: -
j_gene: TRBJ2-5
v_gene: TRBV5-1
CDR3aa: CASSEQNLWETQYF
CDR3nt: TGCGCCAGCAGCGAACAAAATTTATGGGAGACCCAGTACTTC

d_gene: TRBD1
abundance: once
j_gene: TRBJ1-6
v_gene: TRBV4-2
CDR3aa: CASSRGQGLSSYNSPLHF
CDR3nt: TGTGCCAGCAGCCGCGGACAGGGGTTGAGCTCCTATAATTCACCCCTCCACTTT

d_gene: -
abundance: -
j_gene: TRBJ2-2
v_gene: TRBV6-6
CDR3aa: CATRTIVEGELFF
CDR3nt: TGTGCCACTCGGACGATCGTTGAGGGGGAGCTGTTTTTT

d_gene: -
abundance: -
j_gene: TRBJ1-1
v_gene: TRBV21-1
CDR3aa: CASSELDGDPTEAFF
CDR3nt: TGTGCCAGCAGCGAACTGGACGGGGATCCCACTGAAGCTTTCTTT

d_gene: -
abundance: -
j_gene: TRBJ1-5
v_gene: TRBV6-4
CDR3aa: CASSQGSNQPQHF
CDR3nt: TGTGCCAGCAGTCAGGGAAGCAATCAGCCCCAGCATTTT

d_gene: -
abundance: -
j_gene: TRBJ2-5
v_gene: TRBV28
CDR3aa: CASRTAQETQYF
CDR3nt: TGTGCCAGCAGAACAGCTCAAGAGACCCAGTACTTC

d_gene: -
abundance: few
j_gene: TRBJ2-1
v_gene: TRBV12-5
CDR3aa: CASGLVGFTQGGEQFF
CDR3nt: TGTGCTAGTGGTTTGGTAGGATTTACTCAGGGAGGCGAGCAGTTCTTC

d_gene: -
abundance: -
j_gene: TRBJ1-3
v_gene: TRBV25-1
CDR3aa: CASSDSVSGNTIYF
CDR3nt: TGTGCCAGCAGTGACTCCGTCTCTGGAAACACCATATATTTT